These 24 T cell receptor beta chains were sequenced from one sample in a study of OX40 agonist ivuxolimab in advanced cancers. Method: immunoSEQ multiplex PCR; TCRdb's copy keeps in-frame clones and lacks some. Of around 65,000 clones in the sample, roughly 86% are singletons; the top ten hold approximately 5.4%. Sequencing used CD4+ or CD8+ T cells sorted from blood, obtained in a trial of the OX40 agonist ivuxolimab. The source is an adult with an advanced solid tumor such as melanoma, head and neck, liver or kidney cancer.

This clone appeared once. The rearrangement uses TRBV18 and TRBJ2-1; D not certain. This CDR3 spans 17 amino acids. The V and J ends lost 1 base and 5 bases respectively, with 18 bases between them. Germline assignment: CDR1 KGHSH and CDR2 LQKENI. The CDR3 DNA reads TGTGCCAGCTCACCACGGTCTGGTGTACTTGCCAACAATGAGCAGTTCTTC. Translated, it gives CASSPRSGVLANNEQFF.

The DNA of the CDR3 is TGCGCCAGCAGCCGCGACAATGCTGCACTGCTCTCCTACGAGCAGTACTTC. Residues: CASSRDNAALLSYEQYF. The chain recombines TRBV5-1 with TRBJ2-7; D uncertain. Germline CDR1 reads SGHRS; CDR2 reads YFSETQ. This CDR3 is built from 17 residues. V lost 4 bases, J lost 0 bases, and 20 bases lay in between.

The genes are TRBV7-2 and TRBJ1-2, with D possibly being TRBD1 (5 bases). The CDR3 covers 13 residues. Germline assignment: CDR1 SGHTA and CDR2 FQGNSA. V dropped 5 bases and J dropped 8 bases, with 15 bases sitting between them. The CDR3 protein is CASSGAPTVGYTF. The DNA for the CDR3 is TGTGCCAGCAGCGGGGCCCCCACTGTAGGCTACACCTTC. Looking up the rest from reference TRBV7-2 and TRBJ1-2 gives the full variable domain: GAGVSQSPSNKVTEKGKDVELRCDPISGHTALYWYRQSLGQGLEFLIYFQGNSAPDKSGLPSDRFSAERTGGSVSTLTIQRTQQEDSAVYLCASSGAPTVGYTFGSGTRLTVV.

The table lists this clone with a few counts. The chain recombines TRBV15 with TRBJ2-5; TRBD2 agrees at 11 bases. The CDR3 is 16 amino acids. The ends lost 5 bases at V and 2 bases at J; junction bases unmatched: 7. Germline values: CDR1 LNHNV, CDR2 YYDKDF (reference sequence). This chain's CDR3 is CATSPGLAGQQETQYF. The CDR3 nucleotides read TGTGCCACCAGCCCCGGACTAGCGGGCCAACAAGAGACCCAGTACTTC. Variable domain in full (rest from reference TRBV15 and TRBJ2-5): DAMVIQNPRYQVTQFGKPVTLSCSQTLNHNVMYWYQQKSSQAPKLLFHYYDKDFNNEADTPDNFQSRRPNTSFCFLDIRSPGLGDTAMYLCATSPGLAGQQETQYFGPGTRLLVL.

The rearrangement links TRBV18 to TRBJ1-4; D is undetermined. The CDR3 totals 14 residues. Per germline, CDR1 KGHSH and CDR2 LQKENI. Trimming stripped 4 bases from V and 8 bases from J, with 14 bases between. This chain's CDR3 is CASSLALMGEKLFF. The CDR3 DNA reads as TGTGCCAGCTCACTGGCTTTAATGGGAGAAAAACTGTTTTTT.

This rearrangement joins TRBV7-2 to TRBJ2-5; no reliable D call. Near its end, the DNA agrees better with TRBJ2-7, so the J call may be wrong. Germline CDR1 is SGHTA and CDR2 is FQGNSA. There are 13 residues in the CDR3. For the CDR3, the DNA is TGTGCCAGCAGCTTAACCCAGCCCCTCGAGCAGTACTTC. It is translated as CASSLTQPLEQYF.

Only one count was recorded for this clone. The CDR3 here is CASSRDRSYEQYF. Written as DNA, the CDR3 is TGTGCCAGCAGCCGGGACAGGTCCTACGAGCAGTACTTC. The chain carries TRBV7-8 and TRBJ2-7; 8 bases match TRBD1. The CDR3 is 13 amino acids. Trimming cost V 5 bases and J 1 base; bases outside gene matches: 1. Germline loops: CDR1 SGHVS, CDR2 FQNEAQ.

As concerns this clone: The identical CDR3 is also encoded by other nucleotide sequences in the sample. The chain links TRBV11-1 to TRBJ1-1; the D is unclear. This CDR3 is built from 14 residues. Deletions cut 1 base from V and 3 bases from J, with 9 bases between. Per the germline V gene, CDR1 is SGHAT and CDR2 is FQDESV (reference sequence). CDR3 residues: CASSLGSWDTEAFF. CDR3 bases: TGTGCCAGCAGCTTAGGTAGTTGGGACACTGAAGCTTTCTTT.

This chain connects TRBV6-1 to TRBJ2-1, with 8 bases fitting TRBD2. CDR3 length equals 15 residues. CDR1 and CDR2 (germline): MNHNS, SASEGT. Trimming cost V 4 bases and J 6 bases; bases outside gene matches: 8. The CDR3 is CASSAGNRGGNEQFF. For the CDR3, the DNA is TGTGCCAGCAGTGCAGGGAACCGGGGGGGCAATGAGCAGTTCTTC.

The chain has TRBV6-1 and TRBJ2-1; 7 bases match TRBD2. This CDR3 is built from 15 residues. Germline V gives CDR1 MNHNS, CDR2 SASEGT. J lost 3 bases, V lost 7 bases, and 9 bases had no gene match. CDR3 protein: CASNHQAGLYNEQFF. The CDR3 DNA reads TGTGCCAGCAACCATCAAGCGGGGCTCTACAATGAGCAGTTCTTC.

This chain links TRBV5-4 with TRBJ2-3; TRBD2 matches 8 bases. This CDR3 contains 16 residues. Germline loops: CDR1 SGHNT, CDR2 YYREEE (reference sequence). V lost 2 bases, J lost 3 bases, and 8 bases stayed unmatched. This chain's CDR3 is CASSFLSGGDTDTQYF. The CDR3 region has the DNA TGTGCCAGCAGCTTCCTTTCCGGGGGGGATACAGATACGCAGTATTTT.

The gene calls are TRBV5-1 and TRBJ2-1, with D possibly being TRBD2 (5 bases). Looked up from germline, CDR1 is SGHRS and CDR2 is YFSETQ. The CDR3 consists of 14 residues. The V gene lost 4 bases and the J gene lost 1 base, with 9 bases spanning the gap. The chain's CDR3 is CASSVSGSYNEQFF. The CDR3 coding sequence is TGCGCCAGCAGCGTGTCGGGATCCTACAATGAGCAGTTCTTC.

The chain uses TRBV6-5 and TRBJ1-2, with 8 nucleotides matching TRBD1. After removal of 6 bases from V and 4 bases from J, the junction contained 10 bases not matched to a gene. Germline values: CDR1 MNHEY, CDR2 SVGAGI. CDR3 length equals 15 residues. Here the CDR3 DNA reads TGTGCCAGCAGCTACACCGGGACAGGACTCTATGGCTACACCTTC. Translating it yields CASSYTGTGLYGYTF.

V and J are TRBV29-1 and TRBJ2-7, with a weak D call TRBD1 (6 bases). The germline V gene encodes CDR1 SQVTM and CDR2 ANQGSEA. Trimming removed 7 bases at V and 2 bases at J, with 27 bases between. The CDR3 is 17 amino acids. In DNA form, the CDR3 reads TGCAGCGCACTATTTACAGGGATTGGGTTCGGGACCTACGAGCAGTACTTC. Its translation is CSALFTGIGFGTYEQYF.

The chain recombines TRBV30 with TRBJ2-7; perhaps TRBD2 as D (6 bases). The CDR3 totals 16 residues. The V gene lost 2 bases and the J gene lost 7 bases, with 24 bases spanning the gap. Looked up from germline, CDR1 is GTSNPN and CDR2 is SVGIG (reference sequence). CDR3 sequence: CAWSLTPLGEAGEQYF. In nucleotides, the CDR3 is TGTGCCTGGAGTCTTACCCCCTTGGGGGAGGCTGGGGAGCAGTACTTC.

The chain employs TRBV2 and TRBJ1-5; TRBD1 matches 9 bases. The CDR3 consists of 13 residues. V shed 11 bases, J shed 4 bases, and the junction held 6 bases outside the gene matches. Germline assignment: CDR1 SNHLY and CDR2 FYNNEI. The CDR3 DNA reads TGTGCCGGCGGAGGGACAGGGAATCAGCCCCAGCATTTT. This gives the protein CAGGGTGNQPQHF.

The gene calls are TRBV28 and TRBJ2-1; no firm D call. V shed 7 bases and J shed 2 bases, with 6 bases lying between them. From germline, CDR1 is MDHEN and CDR2 SYDVKM. This CDR3 contains 12 residues. CDR3: CASTQAYNEQFF. CDR3 nucleotides: TGTGCCAGCACCCAGGCCTACAATGAGCAGTTCTTC.

Concerning this clone: The same CDR3 also results from other DNA sequences found in this sample. The gene calls are TRBV5-1 and TRBJ2-1; D remains ambiguous. The CDR3 loop spans 16 amino acids. The germline V gene has CDR1 SGHRS and CDR2 YFSETQ. V gave up 0 bases and J gave up 0 bases, with 10 bases separating them. The CDR3 here is CASSLDQASSYNEQFF. The DNA of the CDR3 is TGCGCCAGCAGCTTGGACCAGGCGAGCTCCTACAATGAGCAGTTCTTC.

This chain uses TRBV9 with TRBJ2-7; 8 positions agree with TRBD2. CDR1 is SGDLS, CDR2 YYNGEE, per germline. V was clipped by 0 bases and J by 2 bases; unmatched bases: 4. The CDR3 totals 15 residues. The DNA for the CDR3 is TGTGCCAGCAGCGTAGGCAGCGGGAGTACCTACGAGCAGTACTTC. It translates to CASSVGSGSTYEQYF.

The chain's CDR3 is CASRSTTGLDEQYF. The CDR3 DNA is TGCGCCAGCAGATCCACGACAGGGCTCGACGAGCAGTACTTC. This chain connects TRBV5-1 to TRBJ2-7, with 7 bases fitting TRBD1. In germline, CDR1 is SGHRS, CDR2 YFSETQ. V lost 5 bases, J lost 5 bases, and 10 bases stayed unmatched. The CDR3 runs to 14 residues. Looking up the rest from reference TRBV5-1 and TRBJ2-7 gives the full variable domain: KAGVTQTPRYLIKTRGQQVTLSCSPISGHRSVSWYQQTPGQGLQFLFEYFSETQRNKGNFPGRFSGRQFSNSRSEMNVSTLELGDSALYLCASRSTTGLDEQYFGPGTRLTVT.

The rearrangement uses TRBV6-5 and TRBJ1-2, with 10 bases fitting TRBD1. Germline CDR1 MNHEY, CDR2 SVGAGI. The CDR3 sequence is 15 residues long. The V segment lost 5 bases and the J segment 8 bases; nucleotides outside the gene matches: 11. The CDR3 loop is CASSNPRQGAKGYTF. The CDR3 DNA sequence: TGTGCCAGCAGTAACCCCCGACAGGGGGCGAAGGGCTACACCTTC.

The chain couples TRBV27 to TRBJ1-2, with D perhaps TRBD1 (6 bases). This CDR3 spans 13 amino acids. Trimming removed 6 bases from V and 7 bases from J, with 15 bases in between. Per germline, CDR1 MNHEY and CDR2 SMNVEV (reference sequence). The chain's CDR3 is CASSSGTPFGYTF. The CDR3 DNA follows: TGTGCCAGCAGCTCCGGGACACCATTTGGCTACACCTTC.

V and J are TRBV5-1 and TRBJ1-5, with D possibly matching TRBD1 (6 bases). The ends were cut back, 0 bases at V and 4 bases at J, with 11 bases in the middle. Germline lookup yields CDR1 SGHRS and CDR2 YFSETQ. The CDR3 consists of 15 residues. This CDR3 reads CASSLGVQGNQPQHF. The CDR3 nucleotides are TGCGCCAGCAGCTTGGGGGTACAGGGAAATCAGCCCCAGCATTTT.

The V and J genes are TRBV4-3 and TRBJ1-2, with a weak D call TRBD1 (5 bases). The germline V and J ends were trimmed by 0 bases and 3 bases, with 20 bases remaining between them. The CDR3 has 18 residues. The germline V gene has CDR1 LGHNA and CDR2 YSLEER. CDR3 bases: TGCGCCAGCAGCCAAGATTGGGAAGAAAGGGGCAGAGACTATGGCTACACCTTC. This codes for CASSQDWEERGRDYGYTF.